The source of this T cell receptor (beta chain) is a study of metastatic and nonmetastatic thyroid tumors (dated by TCRdb to 2019 to 2021). Concerning the study at large: The researchers compared repertoires between peripheral blood samples and tumor or nodule tissue samples from patients with malignant or benign thyroid disease.

On the study overall, not on this receptor specifically: In both blood and tumor samples, TCR beta diversity was reported to be significantly higher in malignant tumors than in benign nodules.

This clone was recorded at least ten times. Its antigen is not yet known. Base-call qualities are not available, and no considerably larger clone is one nucleotide away. No treatment had been received by any patient before thyroid surgery. Using T-cell receptor beta sequencing, the researchers looked back retrospectively at clinical samples from patients, gathered between about 2011 and 2019. V and J are trimmed by 0 bases and 10 bases, and the gene matches miss 13 bases of the junction. The CDR3, cysteine through phenylalanine, is 17 amino acids long. Only the CDR3 part of the read is kept: 51 bases, read in frame from the first base. Based on the germline V gene, the CDR1 and CDR2 sequences are ENHRY and SYGVKD. Libraries were made using PCR. Sequencing took place on an Illumina HiSeq 4000. High-throughput sequencing was used to profile the TCR beta-chain CDR3 region of every patient. The paper's processing steps were these. The researchers built a classifier to tell apart papillary thyroid cancer patients with distant metastasis, based on CDR3 differences among clinicopathological groups. The Shannon index was used to measure repertoire diversity, and the Morisita-Horn index was used to measure how similar tumor and blood repertoires were. TCRdb reanalyzed the raw reads on its own, using fastp at Q25 for trimming and MiXCR for clone calling, and kept in-frame beta chains. These V and J calls rely on TCRdb rather than the paper's analysis. The sample data list approximately 22,000 clones, and 11% of these were observed just once. Roughly 7.6% of the sample belongs to the ten largest clones.

This receptor was identified in a female donor with papillary thyroid cancer or a benign thyroid nodule (not recorded which). Some clones in this sample may be carry-over from other donors' samples. The rearrangement joined TRBV10-3 to TRBJ2-1, and 9 junctional nucleotides match TRBD2. The sequencing input was blood. For the CDR3, the sequence is CAISESGVAGVRNEQFF. The DNA sequence is TGTGCCATCAGTGAGTCAGGAGTAGCGGGAGTGCGGAACGAGCAGTTCTTC.